A selection of T cell receptor beta chains follows, all from one sample in a study of long-term antiretroviral therapy in people with HIV. Produced via immunoSEQ multiplex PCR; TCRdb's table is partial and in-frame only. The sample includes tens of thousands of clones, 75% to 85% of them seen just once. The starting material was unsorted PBMCs, obtained 0.3 years after starting antiretroviral therapy. The receptors shown here come from a man between 18 and 29 years old with HIV. Both conserved end residues are part of each CDR3. Each record gives: V gene, J gene, CDR3 length, CDR3 protein.

V: TRBV9; J: TRBJ2-2; length: 15; CDR3: CASSDRTGDTGELFF
V: TRBV6-6; J: TRBJ2-7; length: 9; CDR3: CASSYEQYF
V: TRBV5-1; J: TRBJ1-1; length: 14; CDR3: CASSFNREGDEAFF
V: TRBV2; J: TRBJ2-4; length: 15; CDR3: CASSPARLAKNIQYF
V: TRBV28; J: TRBJ2-7; length: 14; CDR3: CASSLWGRGHEQYF
V: TRBV9; J: TRBJ1-1; length: 14; CDR3: CASSTRDRVTEAFF
V: TRBV25-1; J: TRBJ2-5; length: 16; CDR3: CASSDPSGAQGETQYF
V: TRBV29-1; J: TRBJ2-7; length: 14; CDR3: CSVDVGTGGYEQYF
V: TRBV5-1; J: TRBJ2-6; length: 14; CDR3: CASSFEVGANVLTF
V: TRBV4-2; J: TRBJ2-2; length: 16; CDR3: CASSLPPGDGSGELFF
V: TRBV7-9; J: TRBJ1-1; length: 14; CDR3: CASSLDRRNTEAFF
V: TRBV6-6; J: TRBJ1-2; length: 14; CDR3: CASSYGARSDGYTF
V: TRBV7-9; J: TRBJ1-2; length: 10; CDR3: CASSQEGYTF
V: TRBV11-2; J: TRBJ2-7; length: 15; CDR3: CASSLYSGGSYEQYF
V: TRBV20-1; J: TRBJ2-4; length: 10; CDR3: CSARDHRQYF
V: TRBV19; J: TRBJ1-1; length: 12; CDR3: CASNNWNTEAFF
V: TRBV27; J: TRBJ2-1; length: 16; CDR3: CASSPLAGGLGNEQFF
V: TRBV10-3; J: TRBJ2-7; length: 14; CDR3: CAISVAQGMYEQYF
V: TRBV18; J: TRBJ2-6; length: 14; CDR3: CASSPDFGANVLTF
V: TRBV7-7; J: TRBJ2-5; length: 16; CDR3: CASSLSGDGHQETQYF
V: TRBV30; J: TRBJ1-1; length: 13; CDR3: CAWGSDSGTEAFF
V: TRBV19; J: TRBJ2-7; length: 14; CDR3: CASSMGTGSYEQYF
V: TRBV11-2; J: TRBJ2-7; length: 16; CDR3: CASSPLGQVSSYEQYF
V: TRBV7-3; J: TRBJ2-1; length: 15; CDR3: CASSLSSTVYNEQFF
V: TRBV4-1; J: TRBJ2-7; length: 14; CDR3: CASSRSIGDYEQYF
V: TRBV5-8; J: TRBJ2-1; length: 15; CDR3: CASSRVQRGDNEQFF
V: TRBV5-1; J: TRBJ2-7; length: 15; CDR3: CASSRLASNTYEQYF
V: TRBV5-1; J: TRBJ1-2; length: 13; CDR3: CASSLHTAYGYTF
V: TRBV19; J: TRBJ1-2; length: 14; CDR3: CASSIPQGSAGYTF
V: TRBV4-1; J: TRBJ2-1; length: 15; CDR3: CASSPLAGGGNEQFF
V: TRBV5-4; J: TRBJ2-7; length: 15; CDR3: CASSLDRGSSYEQYF
V: TRBV5-1; J: TRBJ2-1; length: 16; CDR3: CASSWISGGASDEQFF
V: TRBV28; J: TRBJ1-2; length: 15; CDR3: CASSLMTTGGYGYTF
V: TRBV28; J: TRBJ2-7; length: 14; CDR3: CASSPTGGRYEQYF
V: TRBV7-2; J: TRBJ2-5; length: 16; CDR3: CASSLVPDRGGETQYF
V: TRBV10-3; J: TRBJ2-5; length: 15; CDR3: CAISYTGKSQETQYF
V: TRBV5-4; J: TRBJ2-5; length: 13; CDR3: CASSLTSSETQYF
V: TRBV11-2; J: TRBJ2-2; length: 17; CDR3: CASTVGTSGGGTGELFF
V: TRBV5-5; J: TRBJ1-1; length: 15; CDR3: CASSLEGRPNTEAFF
V: TRBV5-1; J: TRBJ2-7; length: 16; CDR3: CASSRPGTLDTYEQYF
V: TRBV27; J: TRBJ2-7; length: 15; CDR3: CASSLFLASTYEQYF